Listed here are 24 T cell receptor beta chains from one sample, sequenced in a study of cytomegalovirus exposure and HLA in healthy donors. With 60 Vbeta and 13 Jbeta primers, the PCR was carried out. The table came from immunoSEQ multiplex PCR; TCRdb's copy has only in-frame clones and leaves some out. The sample records fewer than 80,000 clones, 75% being singletons. Source material: PBMCs. Receptors were obtained from a woman in her 40s in good health and CMV-seropositive.

CDR3 sequence: CASRDLAGGRGDTQYF. As DNA, the CDR3 is TGTGCCAGCAGGGACTTAGCGGGGGGGCGGGGAGATACGCAGTATTTT. This chain links TRBV2 with TRBJ2-3, with 11 bases matching TRBD2. Germline CDR1 and CDR2: SNHLY and FYNNEI. V was pared by 6 bases and J by 5 bases, with 10 bases of the junction left unmatched. CDR3 length equals 16 residues.

J is TRBJ2-2 and V is TRBV9, with 7 bases fitting TRBD1. This CDR3 is 16 amino acids long. The trim removed 4 bases at V and 7 bases at J, leaving 13 bases unmatched. CDR1 and CDR2 from the germline V gene are SGDLS and YYNGEE. CDR3 bases: TGTGCCAGCAGCCAACCTCAGACAGGGTACGGCGGGGAGCTGTTTTTT. Translation: CASSQPQTGYGGELFF.

A single count supports this clone. CDR3 nucleotide sequence: TGTGCCAGTAGTACCGACCACGGGCAGGGGGGAAATACGCAGTATTTT. It is translated as CASSTDHGQGGNTQYF. The rearrangement uses TRBV19 and TRBJ2-3; weak D call: TRBD1 (7 bases). The CDR3 has 16 amino acids. Trimming pared 4 bases from V and 7 bases from J, leaving 21 bases between. Per germline, CDR1 LNHDA and CDR2 SQIVND (reference sequence).

This clone was counted a single time. The chain employs TRBV5-1 and TRBJ1-6, with TRBD1 as a possible D gene (6 bases). The CDR3 sequence is 15 residues long. V was shortened by 0 bases and J by 9 bases, with 13 bases between the two germline ends. From germline, CDR1 is SGHRS and CDR2 YFSETQ. The CDR3 DNA sequence: TGCGCCAGCAGCTTGGCCAACAGGGATGGTTCACCCCTCCACTTT. It translates to CASSLANRDGSPLHF. Complete variable domain (other parts from reference TRBV5-1 and TRBJ1-6): KAGVTQTPRYLIKTRGQQVTLSCSPISGHRSVSWYQQTPGQGLQFLFEYFSETQRNKGNFPGRFSGRQFSNSRSEMNVSTLELGDSALYLCASSLANRDGSPLHFGNGTRLTVT.

This chain connects TRBV27 to TRBJ2-7; 7 nucleotides agree with TRBD2. Germline loops: CDR1 MNHEY, CDR2 SMNVEV (reference sequence). The length of the CDR3 is 14 residues. J gave up 7 bases and V 6 bases, and 12 bases lay outside the gene matches. CDR3 amino acids: CASRGRPRGEEQYF. CDR3 nucleotides: TGTGCCAGCAGGGGCCGCCCCCGGGGGGAAGAGCAGTACTTC.

The chain links TRBV7-2 to TRBJ1-4; 7 positions agree with TRBD1. Germline V gives CDR1 SGHTA, CDR2 FQGNSA. The trim removed 5 bases at V and 2 bases at J, leaving 5 bases unmatched. The CDR3 covers 15 residues. The chain's CDR3 is CASSPQGQTNEKLFF. CDR3 DNA: TGTGCCAGCAGCCCGCAGGGACAGACTAATGAAAAACTGTTTTTT.

This chain links TRBV29-1 with TRBJ2-1; 9 bases map to TRBD1. Unmatched junction bases numbered 4, after V lost 7 bases and J lost 9 bases. This CDR3 has 11 residues. The germline gives CDR1 SQVTM, CDR2 ANQGSEA. As DNA, the CDR3 is TGCAGCGGTAACAGGGGGCCTGAGCAGTTCTTC. Its translation is CSGNRGPEQFF.

The rearrangement joins TRBV9 to TRBJ1-2; 9 bases fit TRBD1. Per germline, CDR1 SGDLS and CDR2 YYNGEE. CDR3 size: 14 residues. V was clipped by 3 bases and J by 7 bases; unmatched bases: 7. For the CDR3, the DNA is TGTGCCAGCAGCGGCGGGACAGGGTATTCTGGCTACACCTTC. It yields the protein CASSGGTGYSGYTF.

V is TRBV7-3 and J is TRBJ2-2, with 9 bases lining up with TRBD2. This CDR3 spans 19 amino acids. The germline gives CDR1 SGHTA, CDR2 FQGTGA. The ends lost 1 base at V and 5 bases at J; junction bases unmatched: 14. As DNA, the CDR3 is TGTGCCAGCAGCTTAAAGGCGCTCGGCGGGGGGGCCGATACCGGGGAGCTGTTTTTT. Protein product: CASSLKALGGGADTGELFF.

CDR3 protein: CASGAKGLDEQYF. The CDR3 nucleotides read TGTGCCAGCGGGGCTAAGGGGTTGGACGAGCAGTACTTC. V and J are TRBV11-2 and TRBJ2-7; D perhaps matches TRBD1 (5 bases). CDR3 length: 13 amino acids. Deletions cut 8 bases from V and 5 bases from J, with 16 bases between. CDR1 and CDR2 from the germline V gene are SGHAT and FQNNGV. The entire variable domain, with the rest obtained from reference TRBV11-2 and TRBJ2-7, is as follows: EAGVAQSPRYKIIEKRQSVAFWCNPISGHATLYWYQQILGQGPKLLIQFQNNGVVDDSQLPKDRFSAERLKGVDSTLKIQPAKLEDSAVYLCASGAKGLDEQYFGPGTRLTVT.

In this sample, this clone turned up a few times. The V gene is TRBV18, the J gene TRBJ1-2; D perhaps matches TRBD1 (6 bases). The CDR3 length is 15 residues. Trimming took 6 bases from V and 0 from J, leaving 14 bases between them. The V gene's germline CDR1 is KGHSH and CDR2 LQKENI. The CDR3 DNA reads TGTGCCAGCTCCCAGGGACAAGGAGCTAACTATGGCTACACCTTC. It encodes CASSQGQGANYGYTF.

There are a few counts of this clone. This chain connects TRBV7-9 to TRBJ1-1; no clear D gene. The CDR3 consists of 16 residues. V shed 1 base and J shed 0 bases, with 12 bases lying between them. CDR1 and CDR2 from the germline V gene are SEHNR and FQNEAQ (reference sequence). The DNA of the CDR3 is TGTGCCAGCAGCTTAGTCGCTGGGCCGGTGAACACTGAAGCTTTCTTT. Translation gives CASSLVAGPVNTEAFF.

V gene TRBV7-6 combines with J gene TRBJ2-7; 7 bases are a match to TRBD1. V was clipped by 5 bases and J by 5 bases; unmatched bases: 6. This CDR3 comprises 13 residues. Germline values: CDR1 SGHVS, CDR2 FNYEAQ. This chain's CDR3 is CASSPRGGDEQYF. DNA for the CDR3: TGTGCCAGCAGCCCACGAGGGGGCGACGAGCAGTACTTC.

The rearrangement joins TRBV29-1 to TRBJ1-4; D possibly corresponds to TRBD1 (6 bases). Trimming shortened V by 8 bases and J by 7 bases, and 17 bases separated the two germline ends. Looked up from germline, CDR1 is SQVTM and CDR2 is ANQGSEA. This CDR3 is 13 amino acids long. The CDR3 DNA sequence: TGCAGCACCCAGTCAGGGGCTGCTGAAAAACTGTTTTTT. It specifies CSTQSGAAEKLFF.

V is TRBV19 and J is TRBJ2-1; 9 bases align to TRBD2. The germline V gene has CDR1 LNHDA and CDR2 SQIVND (reference sequence). The CDR3 totals 15 residues. Unmatched junction bases numbered 3, after V lost 3 bases and J lost 3 bases. This CDR3 is CASSIGSGSYNEQFF. The CDR3 coding sequence is TGTGCCAGTAGTATTGGTAGCGGGAGCTACAATGAGCAGTTCTTC.

The chain employs TRBV6-6 and TRBJ2-2; 8 bases line up with TRBD2. This CDR3 comprises 14 residues. Germline CDR1 and CDR2: MNHNY and SVGAGI (reference sequence). V lost 4 bases to trimming and J lost 5 bases; unmatched junction nucleotides: 3. The CDR3: CASSLPGGTGELFF. CDR3 DNA: TGTGCCAGCAGTTTGCCGGGGGGGACCGGGGAGCTGTTTTTT.

The chain couples TRBV7-3 to TRBJ2-1; 14 bases line up with TRBD2. Germline assignment: CDR1 SGHTA and CDR2 FQGTGA. After removal of 0 bases from V and 7 bases from J, the junction contained 2 bases not matched to a gene. CDR3 length: 16 residues. DNA for the CDR3: TGTGCCAGCAGCTTAACGAGGACTAGCGGGGGGAATGAGCAGTTCTTC. It is translated as CASSLTRTSGGNEQFF.

The chain is built from TRBV5-1 and TRBJ1-2, with 12 bases that match TRBD1. The CDR3 is 17 amino acids. V lost 6 bases to trimming and J lost 8 bases; unmatched junction nucleotides: 17. Germline CDR1 and CDR2: SGHRS and YFSETQ. The CDR3 DNA reads as TGCGCCAGCACCCCGTCACCGGGACAGGGGGCCTTGGGCGGCTACACCTTC. Its protein product is CASTPSPGQGALGGYTF. Complete variable domain (other parts from reference TRBV5-1 and TRBJ1-2): KAGVTQTPRYLIKTRGQQVTLSCSPISGHRSVSWYQQTPGQGLQFLFEYFSETQRNKGNFPGRFSGRQFSNSRSEMNVSTLELGDSALYLCASTPSPGQGALGGYTFGSGTRLTVV.

This chain connects TRBV10-1 to TRBJ2-7; possibly TRBD1 for D (6 bases). This CDR3 comprises 15 residues. V was cut by 2 bases and J by 0 bases, with 11 bases left in between. Germline CDR1 and CDR2: WNHNN and SYGVQD (reference sequence). CDR3 nucleotide sequence: TGCGCCAGCAGTGAGGGAAACAGGGTCTCCTACGAGCAGTACTTC. Protein product: CASSEGNRVSYEQYF.

This rearrangement joins TRBV7-2 to TRBJ1-1; maybe TRBD1 (6 bases). Trimming pared 1 base from V and 1 base from J, leaving 19 bases between. Germline loops: CDR1 SGHTA, CDR2 FQGNSA. This CDR3 is built from 18 residues. Here the CDR3 DNA reads TGTGCCAGCAGCTTAGTGTGGGGCAGGGGAAGGGGGAACACTGAAGCTTTCTTT. Translating it yields CASSLVWGRGRGNTEAFF.

This clone was found once. The chain has TRBV5-1 and TRBJ1-1, with a possible D match to TRBD1 (6 bases). Trimming shortened V by 0 bases and J by 1 base, and 10 bases separated the two germline ends. The CDR3 is 15 amino acids. Germline CDR1 reads SGHRS; CDR2 reads YFSETQ. CDR3 sequence reads: CASSLDWTENTEAFF. The DNA of the CDR3 is TGCGCCAGCAGCTTGGATTGGACAGAGAACACTGAAGCTTTCTTT.

The chain couples TRBV7-9 to TRBJ1-5; the D is unclear. V was clipped by 1 base and J by 7 bases, with 17 bases between them. Germline V CDR1 and CDR2: SEHNR, FQNEAQ (reference sequence). This CDR3 is 16 amino acids long. CDR3 nucleotide sequence: TGTGCCAGCAGCTTAGAAAGCGGAGAGGGTTGGCAGCCCCAGCATTTT. Translating gives CASSLESGEGWQPQHF.

V and J are TRBV30 and TRBJ2-3, with 8 bases matching TRBD2. CDR3 length: 15 amino acids. The germline V gene encodes CDR1 GTSNPN and CDR2 SVGIG (reference sequence). V was clipped by 3 bases and J by 2 bases; unmatched bases: 7. CDR3 amino acids: CAWRSWRGVTDTQYF. CDR3 nucleotide sequence: TGTGCCTGGAGAAGTTGGCGGGGGGTCACAGATACGCAGTATTTT.

This chain connects TRBV27 to TRBJ2-2; D uncertain. V was cut by 8 bases and J by 1 base, with 8 bases left in between. Germline V gene sequence: CDR1 MNHEY, CDR2 SMNVEV (reference sequence). The CDR3 extends over 13 amino acids. As DNA, the CDR3 is TGTGCCAGCTGGCGGCAGAACACCGGGGAGCTGTTTTTT. It yields the protein CASWRQNTGELFF.